Given below is one T cell receptor beta chain in context. Its specificity is unknown. This record comes from a study of CD8+ T cells in alopecia areata. About the study: Scoring treated patients' severity relied on the percentage of scalp area affected. Study results and limitations: Affected lesional scalp, above all in alopecia totalis/universalis, was more clonal than normal scalp.

The treatment denotes: oral pan-JAK inhibitor, 5-10 mg twice daily. Collection of lesional scalp punch biopsies and peripheral blood was performed in alopecia areata patients. cDNA reverse transcribed from extracted RNA served as the sequencing template. TCRdb keeps only in-frame clones here, not all; method: immunoSEQ multiplex PCR. Altogether around 200,000 clones are present, about 60% being singletons, with the ten largest covering 10% to 15%. The ends lost 2 bases at V and 4 bases at J; junction bases unmatched: 8. Germline V gene sequence: CDR1 SGHDT, CDR2 YYEEEE. The CDR3 loop spans 16 amino acids.

The receptor's source is a human donor with alopecia areata. This specimen consisted of CD8+ T cells sorted from blood, obtained at week 24, from a patient treated with tofacitinib. The chain joins TRBV5-6 to TRBJ2-1, with 8 bases lining up with TRBD2. In DNA, the CDR3 is TGTGCCAGCAGCTTCTTGACTAAGCGGGGGTACAATGAGCAGTTCTTC. Translated: CASSFLTKRGYNEQFF.